The rows below give T cell receptor beta chains drawn from one sample of a study of cytomegalovirus exposure and HLA in healthy donors. Data came from immunoSEQ multiplex PCR; TCRdb stores just in-frame clones and leaves some out. This table holds roughly 180,000 clones, approximately 80% found once. The sample consisted of PBMCs. Every receptor here comes from a girl aged 10 to 17 in good health and CMV-seropositive. CDR3s include the opening cysteine and the closing phenylalanine or tryptophan. The order of the fields is V gene, clone size, J gene, D gene, CDR3 DNA, CDR3 protein. The D gene is left open where the match is weak. The listing skips clone size in some rows; elsewhere it reads once, few, many or a size class.

>TRBV10-3|NA|TRBJ2-6|TRBD2
TGTGCCATCAGGCCGGGACTAGCGGATATCTCTGGGGCCAACGTCCTGACTTTC
CAIRPGLADISGANVLTF
>TRBV10-2|NA|TRBJ2-7|TRBD1
TGCGCCAGCAGTGAATCCGGGACAGTTTCTTTCTACGAGCAGTACTTC
CASSESGTVSFYEQYF
>TRBV7-9|NA|TRBJ1-1|TRBD1
TGTGCCAGCAGCTCCCCTCTGGACAGGGCTGCTGAAGCTTTCTTT
CASSSPLDRAAEAFF
>TRBV5-6|NA|TRBJ1-4|TRBD1
TGTGCCAGCAGCTTGGTAGGGGGCGTTTACGAAAAACTGTTTTTT
CASSLVGGVYEKLFF
>TRBV11-2|NA|TRBJ2-1|TRBD2
TGTGCCAGCAGGCCGTTGGGACTAGCGATCTACAATGAGCAGTTCTTC
CASRPLGLAIYNEQFF
>TRBV5-4|once|TRBJ1-2|TRBD1
TGTGCCAGCAGCTCGACAGGGAAGGGCTATGGCTACACCTTC
CASSSTGKGYGYTF
>TRBV12-5|NA|TRBJ2-5|NA
TGTGCTAGTGGTTCTTACAGGGGAGGTGAGACCCAGTACTTC
CASGSYRGGETQYF
>TRBV11-2|NA|TRBJ1-1|NA
TGTGCCAGCAGCTTAGGTAGCACGAAGAACACTGAAGCTTTCTTT
CASSLGSTKNTEAFF
>TRBV5-1|NA|TRBJ2-5|TRBD1
TGCGCCAGCAGCTTTGGGACAGATCAAGAGACCCAGTACTTC
CASSFGTDQETQYF
>TRBV11-3|NA|TRBJ2-2|NA
TGTGCCAGCAGCTTGGAGGCCGGGGAGCTGTTTTTT
CASSLEAGELFF
>TRBV11-2|NA|TRBJ2-7|TRBD2
TGTGCCAGCAGCACGGTCCCGAGGCTAGCGGGAAGGTACGAGCAGTACTTC
CASSTVPRLAGRYEQYF
>TRBV5-1|NA|TRBJ2-7|TRBD1
TGCGCCAGCAGCTTGGCACCGGGACAGGACTACGAGCAGTACTTC
CASSLAPGQDYEQYF
>TRBV28|NA|TRBJ2-5|NA
TGTGCCAGCAGTTTGGACAGAAAGACCCAGTACTTC
CASSLDRKTQYF
>TRBV11-2|NA|TRBJ2-7|TRBD2
TGTGCCAGCAGCTCAAGCGGGCTAGCGGGACTCTACGAGCAGTACTTC
CASSSSGLAGLYEQYF
>TRBV4-2|NA|TRBJ2-7|TRBD2
TGTGCCAGCAGCCACCAACTAGCGGGAGAGGTCTACGAGCAGTACTTC
CASSHQLAGEVYEQYF
>TRBV10-3|NA|TRBJ2-7|NA
TGTGCCATCAGGGCCCGCGGCGGGACGATCTCCTACGAGCAGTACTTC
CAIRARGGTISYEQYF
>TRBV29-1|few|TRBJ2-7|TRBD2
TGCAGCGTAGCGGGAGGGAGCGGCGAGCAGTACTTC
CSVAGGSGEQYF
>TRBV7-2|NA|TRBJ2-7|NA
TGTGCCAGCAGCTTCAGTTCGACAGGCTCCTACGAGCAGTACTTC
CASSFSSTGSYEQYF
>TRBV5-6|NA|TRBJ2-7|NA
TGTGCCAGCAGCTTGGTGATGTGGGCAGGCGAGCAGTACTTC
CASSLVMWAGEQYF
>TRBV29-1|NA|TRBJ2-7|TRBD1
TGCAGCGTTGAAGGCCGGGACAGGGGGTCCTACGAGCAGTACTTC
CSVEGRDRGSYEQYF
>TRBV5-4|NA|TRBJ2-5|TRBD1
TGTGCCAGCAGCCCCACCACAGGGGGCAGATGGGGGTTCCAAGAGACCCAGTACTTC
CASSPTTGGRWGFQETQYF
>TRBV6-1|NA|TRBJ2-3|TRBD2
TGTGCCAGCAGTGAGCCTAGCGGGAGCACAGATACGCAGTATTTT
CASSEPSGSTDTQYF
>TRBV7-8|NA|TRBJ2-6|NA
TGTGCCAGCAGTTTCGTCGGACAGTCTCTTTCTAGAGCCAACGTCCTGACTTTC
CASSFVGQSLSRANVLTF
>TRBV5-1|NA|TRBJ2-1|TRBD2
TGCGCCAGCAGCTTGGAGGGAGGGCCGGGCAATGAGCAGTTCTTC
CASSLEGGPGNEQFF
>TRBV19|NA|TRBJ2-1|NA
TGTGCCAGTGTTAGCTCCTACAATGAGCAGTTCTTC
CASVSSYNEQFF
>TRBV7-7|once|TRBJ2-5|TRBD2
TGTGCCAGCAGCTTTTTCCGACTAGCGGAGGGCCGGGAGACCCAGTACTTC
CASSFFRLAEGRETQYF
>TRBV15|NA|TRBJ1-5|NA
TGTGCCACCAGCAGAGGTGACAGTAAAAATCAGCCCCAGCATTTT
CATSRGDSKNQPQHF
>TRBV18|once|TRBJ1-1|NA
TGTGCCAGCTCAACCACAACTGAAGCTTTCTTT
CASSTTTEAFF
>TRBV2|few|TRBJ2-1|NA
TGTGCCAGCAGTGGTCCATACGGTTACAATGAGCAGTTCTTC
CASSGPYGYNEQFF
>TRBV10-1|NA|TRBJ2-7|TRBD2
TGCGCCAGCAGTGAGGATGCTAGCGGGGTCGGGCAGTACTTC
CASSEDASGVGQYF
>TRBV5-4|NA|TRBJ2-6|NA
TGTGCCAGCAGCTTGGAGCCAGGAATAAGCTCTGGGGCCAACGTCCTGACTTTC
CASSLEPGISSGANVLTF
>TRBV6-5|NA|TRBJ1-3|TRBD1
TGTGCCAGCAGAGGACAGGGCCTGGGGGGAAACATCATATATTTT
CASRGQGLGGNIIYF
>TRBV2|NA|TRBJ2-1|NA
TGTGCCAGCAGCGTGGCGGGATCTGAGCAGTTCTTC
CASSVAGSEQFF
>TRBV4-1|few|TRBJ2-7|TRBD1
TGCGCCAGCAGCGAATCCGGGACAGGTCCCCCCTACGAGCAGTACTTC
CASSESGTGPPYEQYF
>TRBV27|NA|TRBJ2-3|TRBD2
TGTGCCAGCAGTGCCGGGGGCCAGGGACTAGTCGGGTTTCGTGGCACAGATACGCAGTATTTT
CASSAGGQGLVGFRGTDTQYF
>TRBV7-3|NA|TRBJ2-7|NA
TGTGCCAGCAGCTTATCTCCGTTCGGCGAGCAGTACTTC
CASSLSPFGEQYF
>TRBV11-3|NA|TRBJ1-1|NA
TGTGCCAGCAGCCCTGGGCCCGTGGCCACTGAAGCTTTCTTT
CASSPGPVATEAFF
>TRBV27|once|TRBJ1-2|NA
TGTGCCAGCTGTACTCCAGGGTCCGTTGGCTACACCTTC
CASCTPGSVGYTF
>TRBV27|NA|TRBJ2-7|TRBD1
TGTGCCAGCAGTCTCGGGACAGGGGCATACGAGCAGTACTTC
CASSLGTGAYEQYF
>TRBV25-1|NA|TRBJ2-5|NA
TGTGCCAGCAGTGAAATCCTATCAGCAGGACAAGAGACCCAGTACTTC
CASSEILSAGQETQYF
>TRBV2|once|TRBJ2-2|TRBD2
TGTGCCATCGCGGGAGACGCCGGGGAGCTGTTTTTT
CAIAGDAGELFF
>TRBV6-1|NA|TRBJ2-1|TRBD1
TGTGCCAGCAGTGAACTACGGGACAGCCTGGGCAATGAGCAGTTCTTC
CASSELRDSLGNEQFF
>TRBV19|NA|TRBJ2-2|TRBD2
TGTGCCAGTAGTGGGGGGACTAGCGGGAGCAGCGCCGGGGAGCTGTTTTTT
CASSGGTSGSSAGELFF
>TRBV10-3|NA|TRBJ2-4|NA
TGTGCCACTGCTATCGACACGACCAAAAACATTCAGTACTTC
CATAIDTTKNIQYF
>TRBV25-1|NA|TRBJ1-2|NA
TGTGCCAGCAGTGAAAGAGGGGACTATTATGGCTACACCTTC
CASSERGDYYGYTF
>TRBV27|NA|TRBJ2-7|TRBD2
TGTGCCAGCGCCCGGACTAGCGGGAGGGATACCTACGAGCAGTACTTC
CASARTSGRDTYEQYF
>TRBV11-2|once|TRBJ1-1|TRBD1
TGTGCCAGCAGCTTGTACAGGGGACCTGAAGCTTTCTTT
CASSLYRGPEAFF
>TRBV10-2|NA|TRBJ1-1|NA
TGCGCCAGCAGCCCAGGTAGAGGGTTAGGGGGCACTGAAGCTTTCTTT
CASSPGRGLGGTEAFF
>TRBV6-6|NA|TRBJ2-1|TRBD2
TGTGCCAGCAGTCCAGCGGGAGTCCATGAGCAGTTCTTC
CASSPAGVHEQFF
>TRBV7-6|NA|TRBJ2-7|NA
TGTGCCAGCAGCTTAGAAGTGGAGGGGGCTTCCTACGAGCAGTACTTC
CASSLEVEGASYEQYF